One and the same sample provided the 17 T cell receptor beta chains below, sequenced in a study of T cell responses to AZD1222 COVID-19 vaccine (dated by TCRdb to 2020 to 2022). Taken with the paper, the label for time point translates to: baseline before first vaccination. Receptor libraries were prepared by the immunoSEQ multiplex PCR assay. The table comes from immuneACCESS by way of TCRdb, which keeps in-frame sequences with V and J called. Part of the clones is missing from these tables; in studies checked, under half for an unresolved V gene and the rest for unknown reasons. The sample table holds about 100,000 clones, of which nearly 95% were seen once. The ten largest make up around 1.7% of the sample. The sample consisted of peripheral blood, taken on day 0 of AZD1222 vaccination. These TCRs come from an adult in good health.

CDR3 sequence: CASSPHGRAYNEQFF. The CDR3 nucleotides are TGTGCCAGCAGCCCTCACGGGAGGGCCTACAATGAGCAGTTCTTC. The chain employs TRBV7-2 and TRBJ2-1, with 8 bases matching TRBD2. The CDR3 is made up of 15 amino acids. Trimming at V came to 5 bases and at J to 2 bases, leaving 5 bases not matched to a gene. Germline CDR1 is SGHTA and CDR2 is FQGNSA.

For this clone: The sample carries other DNA sequences with the same CDR3. This chain connects TRBV6-1 to TRBJ2-1; no firm D call. The germline V gene has CDR1 MNHNS and CDR2 SASEGT. The CDR3 length is 12 residues. The V and J ends lost 2 bases and 7 bases respectively, with 6 bases between them. The CDR3 DNA is TGTGCCAGCAGTGAACCTGGAAATGAGCAGTTCTTC. It codes for CASSEPGNEQFF.

V gene TRBV29-1 combines with J gene TRBJ2-3; 15 bases map to TRBD2. Trimming at V came to 3 bases and at J to 4 bases, leaving 5 bases not matched to a gene. CDR1 SQVTM and CDR2 ANQGSEA come from the germline V gene. This CDR3 region has 16 residues. This CDR3 reads CSVDGLAGGLPDTQYF. The CDR3 DNA reads TGCAGCGTTGATGGACTAGCGGGAGGGTTGCCAGATACGCAGTATTTT.

The table lists this clone with a count of one. Its ends do not fully match the called genes, so a read error is possible. J is TRBJ2-1 and V is TRBV3-1 (or the pseudogene TRBV3-2); no reliable D call. In germline, CDR1 is LGHDT, CDR2 YNNKEL (reference sequence). The CDR3 totals 12 residues. This CDR3 reads CASSQDYDEQFF. CDR3 sequence (DNA): TGTGCCAGCAGCCAAGACTACGATGAGCAGTTCTTC.

This chain links TRBV7-2 with TRBJ2-7; 9 bases match TRBD1. Germline V gives CDR1 SGHTA, CDR2 FQGNSA. The CDR3 length is 15 residues. Trimming cost V 3 bases and J 6 bases; bases outside gene matches: 9. The CDR3, as DNA: TGTGCCAGCAGCTTCGTGCCGGGACAGGGCTCCGAGCAGTACTTC. This translates into CASSFVPGQGSEQYF.

This chain links TRBV3-1 (or the pseudogene TRBV3-2) with TRBJ2-2; 13 positions agree with TRBD2. The length of the CDR3 is 15 residues. With 8 bases clipped from V and 1 base from J, the junction kept 1 base outside the gene matches. Germline V gene data show CDR1 as LGHDT and CDR2 as YNNKEL (reference sequence). The CDR3 here is CASRTSGGNTGELFF. Here the CDR3 DNA reads TGTGCCAGCCGGACTAGCGGGGGGAACACCGGGGAGCTGTTTTTT.

This sequence joins TRBV10-1 and TRBJ2-4; TRBD2 matches at 7 bases. J gave up 4 bases and V 8 bases, and 11 bases lay outside the gene matches. The germline gives CDR1 WNHNN, CDR2 SYGVQD (reference sequence). The length of the CDR3 is 15 residues. Written as DNA, the CDR3 is TGCGCCAGCCCACCCCGGGGAGGGATAAAAAACATTCAGTACTTC. It encodes CASPPRGGIKNIQYF.

The chain links TRBV6-6 to TRBJ2-1; D not resolved. The CDR3 covers 12 residues. The germline gives CDR1 MNHNY, CDR2 SVGAGI (reference sequence). The V end was cut by 6 bases, the J end by 8 bases, with 11 bases between. Here the CDR3 reads CASSQQVYEQFF. The CDR3 DNA is TGTGCCAGCAGCCAACAAGTCTATGAGCAGTTCTTC.

This clone was seen a single time. The chain carries TRBV10-3 and TRBJ2-6, with D perhaps TRBD1 (6 bases). V lost 2 bases and J 0 bases, leaving 14 bases between the germline ends. CDR1 is ENHRY, CDR2 SYGVKD, per germline. The CDR3 length is 18 residues. The CDR3, as DNA: TGTGCCATCAGTGAGGTGGCAGGGGCGACCTCTGGGGCCAACGTCCTGACTTTC. This gives the protein CAISEVAGATSGANVLTF.

This sequence joins TRBV28 and TRBJ1-1; D unclear. The V gene's germline CDR1 is MDHEN and CDR2 SYDVKM. V shed 6 bases and J shed 3 bases, with 8 bases lying between them. The CDR3 is 12 residues long. The CDR3 DNA is TGTGCCAGCAGAGGTGGGCACACTGAAGCTTTCTTT. Amino acids: CASRGGHTEAFF. Together with reference TRBV28 and TRBJ1-1, the CDR3 gives the full variable domain: DVKVTQSSRYLVKRTGEKVFLECVQDMDHENMFWYRQDPGLGLRLIYFSYDVKMKEKGDIPEGYSVSREKKERFSLILESASTNQTSMYLCASRGGHTEAFFGQGTRLTVV.

This clone was seen only once. The chain combines TRBV27 with TRBJ2-7, with TRBD2 matching over 8 bases. V lost 6 bases to trimming and J lost 2 bases; unmatched junction nucleotides: 9. The germline V gene has CDR1 MNHEY and CDR2 SMNVEV (reference sequence). The CDR3 length is 15 residues. CDR3 bases: TGTGCCAGCAGACCCAAAGGGACTAGTCCCTACGAGCAGTACTTC. Its protein is CASRPKGTSPYEQYF.

The chain carries TRBV28 and TRBJ1-2; 9 nucleotides match TRBD1. V gave up 5 bases and J gave up 8 bases; unmatched junction bases: 6. Germline V gene sequence: CDR1 MDHEN, CDR2 SYDVKM. CDR3 length: 13 amino acids. The CDR3 region is CASSDGTGSGYTF. In DNA form, the CDR3 reads TGTGCCAGCAGTGACGGGACAGGGAGCGGCTACACCTTC.

V and J are TRBV10-1 and TRBJ1-3; 7 nucleotides agree with TRBD1. CDR3 size: 16 residues. Germline V gene data show CDR1 as WNHNN and CDR2 as SYGVQD (reference sequence). V shed 0 bases and J 3 bases; nucleotides not matched to a gene: 5. DNA of the CDR3: TGCGCCAGCAGTGAGTCGGACAGGTTGGATGGAAACACCATATATTTT. It is translated as CASSESDRLDGNTIYF.

The chain carries TRBV21-1 and TRBJ2-7; the D call TRBD1 from the table was never checked on the DNA. TRBV21-1 is classified as a pseudogene. The CDR3 has 14 amino acids. CDR3 in amino acids: CASHPFYRDTEQYF. As DNA, the CDR3 is TGTGCCAGTCACCCTTTTTACAGGGACACCGAGCAGTACTTC.

This rearrangement joins TRBV15 to TRBJ1-3; D possibly corresponds to TRBD1 (6 bases). With 2 bases removed from V and 0 bases from J, the gap between germline ends came to 17 bases. Germline V CDR1 and CDR2: LNHNV, YYDKDF (reference sequence). There are 18 residues in the CDR3. Here the CDR3 reads CATSRSYSSQGSGNTIYF. CDR3 in DNA: TGTGCCACCAGCAGATCCTATTCTTCACAGGGCTCTGGAAACACCATATATTTT.

V is TRBV7-2 and J is TRBJ2-5; D remains ambiguous. The CDR3 consists of 13 residues. Germline V CDR1 and CDR2: SGHTA, FQGNSA. Trimming removed 2 bases at V and 2 bases at J, with 6 bases between. Here the CDR3 DNA reads TGTGCCAGCAGCTTAACTTGGCAAGAGACCCAGTACTTC. This encodes CASSLTWQETQYF.

This chain connects TRBV5-1 to TRBJ1-2, with D perhaps TRBD1 (5 bases). CDR1 is SGHRS, CDR2 YFSETQ, per germline. The CDR3 has 14 amino acids. The ends were cut back, 4 bases at V and 0 bases at J, with 10 bases in the middle. CDR3 amino acids: CASSPGTSNYGYTF. CDR3 bases: TGCGCCAGCAGCCCCGGGACCTCTAACTATGGCTACACCTTC.